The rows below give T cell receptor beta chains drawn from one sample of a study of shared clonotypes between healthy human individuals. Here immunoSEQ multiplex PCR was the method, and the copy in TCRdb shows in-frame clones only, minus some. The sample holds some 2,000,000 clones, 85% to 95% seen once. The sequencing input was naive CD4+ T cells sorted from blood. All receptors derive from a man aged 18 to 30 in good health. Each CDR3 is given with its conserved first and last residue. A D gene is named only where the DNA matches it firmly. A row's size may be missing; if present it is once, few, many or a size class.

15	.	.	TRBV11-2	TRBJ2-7	TGTGCCAGCAGACCAGATACGCAGGGCCCCTACGAGCAGTACTTC	CASRPDTQGPYEQYF
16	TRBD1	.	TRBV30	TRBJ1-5	TGTGCCTGGAGTGCCCCGGCCAGGGGGAGCAATCAGCCCCAGCATTTT	CAWSAPARGSNQPQHF
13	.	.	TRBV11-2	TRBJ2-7	TGTGCCAGCAAAGCCGCGAGCTCCTACGAGCAGTACTTC	CASKAASSYEQYF
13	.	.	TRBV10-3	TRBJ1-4	TGTGCCAGTCAGGGAGTGGCTAATGAAAAACTGTTTTTT	CASQGVANEKLFF
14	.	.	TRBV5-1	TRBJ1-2	TGCGCCAGCAGCTTAGGCGGATCTAACTATGGCTACACCTTC	CASSLGGSNYGYTF
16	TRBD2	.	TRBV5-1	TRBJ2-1	TGCGCCAGCAGCCCGTCGGTGAGCGGGAATGGTGGTGAGCAGTTCTTC	CASSPSVSGNGGEQFF
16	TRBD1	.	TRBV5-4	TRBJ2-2	TGTGCCAGCAGCTTGCCACAGGGGGTCCGCACCGGGGAGCTGTTTTTT	CASSLPQGVRTGELFF
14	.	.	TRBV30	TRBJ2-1	TGTGCCTGCCTTATGAGCCAGACGTGGAATGAGCAGTTCTTC	CACLMSQTWNEQFF
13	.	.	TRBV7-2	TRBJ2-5	TGTGCCAGCAGTTCGGGACCTACAGAGACCCAGTACTTC	CASSSGPTETQYF
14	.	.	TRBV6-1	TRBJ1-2	TGTGCCAGCAGTGAATCCTGGACACACGGCAGCTACACCTTC	CASSESWTHGSYTF
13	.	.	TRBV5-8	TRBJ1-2	TGTGCCAGCAGCTTGGAGGGACTACTAGGCTACACCTTC	CASSLEGLLGYTF
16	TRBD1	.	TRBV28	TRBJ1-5	TGTGCCAGCAGTTTATGGGGGGACAGGATCAATCAGCCCCAGCATTTT	CASSLWGDRINQPQHF
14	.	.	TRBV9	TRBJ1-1	TGTGCCAGCAGCCTAGCGCAAAAGAACACTGAAGCTTTCTTT	CASSLAQKNTEAFF
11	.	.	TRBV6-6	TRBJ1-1	TGTGCCAGCATTAAAAACACTGAAGCTTTCTTT	CASIKNTEAFF
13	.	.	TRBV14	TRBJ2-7	TGTGCCAGCAGCCGAAGGCCGGGGTACGAGCAGTACTTC	CASSRRPGYEQYF
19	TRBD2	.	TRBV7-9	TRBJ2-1	TGTGCCAGCAGCTCGCGGACTAGCGGGAGGGTGGTATCCTACAATGAGCAGTTCTTC	CASSSRTSGRVVSYNEQFF
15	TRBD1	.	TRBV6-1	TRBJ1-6	TGTGCCAGCACTCCGGGACAGGCCCCTTTAGGGCCCCTCCACTTT	CASTPGQAPLGPLHF
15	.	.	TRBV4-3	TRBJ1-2	TGCGCCAGCAGCCAAGATAGCGGGATCGGGTATGGCTACACCTTC	CASSQDSGIGYGYTF
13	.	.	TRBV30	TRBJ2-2	TGTGCCTGGACCAACGAGAACACCGGGGAGCTGTTTTTT	CAWTNENTGELFF
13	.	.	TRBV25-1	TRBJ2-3	TGTGCCAGCAGTGACTTCGGGACTCATACGCAGTATTTT	CASSDFGTHTQYF
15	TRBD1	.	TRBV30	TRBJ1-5	TGTGCCTGGAGTGAATTGGGACAGTACAATCAGCCCCAGCATTTT	CAWSELGQYNQPQHF
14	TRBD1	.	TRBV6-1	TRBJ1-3	TGTGCCAGCAGAGGGACAGTCTCTGGAAACACCATATATTTT	CASRGTVSGNTIYF
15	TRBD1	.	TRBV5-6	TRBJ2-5	TGTGCCAGCAGCTTGGTTGACAGGGGTAGGGAGACCCAGTACTTC	CASSLVDRGRETQYF
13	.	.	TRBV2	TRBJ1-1	TGTGCCAGCAGTGTCGGGGTGAACACTGAAGCTTTCTTT	CASSVGVNTEAFF
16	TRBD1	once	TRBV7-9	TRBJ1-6	TGTGCCAGCCCGTCCGGGACAGGGGAAGGAAATTCACCCCTCCACTTT	CASPSGTGEGNSPLHF
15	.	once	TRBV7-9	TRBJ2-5	TGTGCCAGCAGCCTTAGTTCGCGGGGCCAAGAGACCCAGTACTTC	CASSLSSRGQETQYF
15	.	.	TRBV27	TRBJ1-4	TGTGCCAGCAGTTTAATGAAGGGGCTCGGGGAAAAACTGTTTTTT	CASSLMKGLGEKLFF
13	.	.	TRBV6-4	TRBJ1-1	TGTGCCAGCAGGAACACAGGTAACACTGAAGCTTTCTTT	CASRNTGNTEAFF
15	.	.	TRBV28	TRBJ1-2	TGTGCCAGCAGCTCTCCCGGGACCATTAACTATGGCTACACCTTC	CASSSPGTINYGYTF
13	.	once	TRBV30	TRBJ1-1	TGTGCCTGGAGTGTAAGGTACAGGACTGAAGCTTTCTTT	CAWSVRYRTEAFF
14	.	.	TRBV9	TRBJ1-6	TGTGCCAGCAGCGAGAATAGTCGGAATTCACCCCTCCACTTT	CASSENSRNSPLHF
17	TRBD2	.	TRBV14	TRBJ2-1	TGTGCCAGCAGCCAATATGGACTAGCGGGAGGGCCGGGTGAGCAGTTCTTC	CASSQYGLAGGPGEQFF
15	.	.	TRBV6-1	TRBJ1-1	TGTGCCAGCAGTGGACACCTTGGGATGAACACTGAAGCTTTCTTT	CASSGHLGMNTEAFF
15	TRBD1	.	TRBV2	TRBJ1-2	TGTGCCAGCAGACCGATGGTAGGGGGCGACTATGGCTACACCTTC	CASRPMVGGDYGYTF
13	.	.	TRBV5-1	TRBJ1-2	TGCGCCAGCAGCTTGGTCAAGAACTATGGCTACACCTTC	CASSLVKNYGYTF
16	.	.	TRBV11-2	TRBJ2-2	TGTGCCAGCAGCTTAAGTCTCCTAATGAGCACCGGGGAGCTGTTTTTT	CASSLSLLMSTGELFF
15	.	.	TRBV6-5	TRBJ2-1	TGTGCCAGCAGTTACCTTCTAGCGAAAAGGAATGAGCAGTTCTTC	CASSYLLAKRNEQFF
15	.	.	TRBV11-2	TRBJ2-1	TGTGCCAGCACCGTTAGGGGGTGGGCACTCAATGAGCAGTTCTTC	CASTVRGWALNEQFF
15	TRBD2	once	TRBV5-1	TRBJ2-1	TGCGCCAGCAGTACCGGGACTAGCGGGAGTAATGAGCAGTTCTTC	CASSTGTSGSNEQFF
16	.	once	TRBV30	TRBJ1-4	TGTGCCTGGAGTCCGCAGCCGGGGACGGCTAATGAAAAACTGTTTTTT	CAWSPQPGTANEKLFF
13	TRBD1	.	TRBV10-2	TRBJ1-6	TGCGCCACTGCGGACAGGGAGCAATCACCCCTCCACTTT	CATADREQSPLHF
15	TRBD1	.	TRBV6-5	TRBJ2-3	TGTGCCAGCAGTAGCAGGACAGGGCGCACAGATACGCAGTATTTT	CASSSRTGRTDTQYF
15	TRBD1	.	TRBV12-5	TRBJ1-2	TGTGCTAGTGGTAGCGGACAGGGGCAGGCCTATGGCTACACCTTC	CASGSGQGQAYGYTF
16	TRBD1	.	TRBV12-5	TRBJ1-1	TGTGCTAGTGGTTCCCCAACAGGGGGCGCGAACACTGAAGCTTTCTTT	CASGSPTGGANTEAFF
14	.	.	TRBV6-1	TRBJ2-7	TGTGCCAGCAGTGGGAGAACGAGCTCCTACGAGCAGTACTTC	CASSGRTSSYEQYF
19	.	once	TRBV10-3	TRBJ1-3	TGTGCCTCCTTCCCGCGCCCCCCGACCGCGACAGGAGCTGGAAACACCATATATTTT	CASFPRPPTATGAGNTIYF
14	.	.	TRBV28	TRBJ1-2	TGTGCCAGCAGTACCAATTTAGCGTTGGGGGGCTACACCTTC	CASSTNLALGGYTF
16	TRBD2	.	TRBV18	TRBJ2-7	TGTGCCAGCTCACCTAGTACGGGGGGTTCACACTACGAGCAGTACTTC	CASSPSTGGSHYEQYF
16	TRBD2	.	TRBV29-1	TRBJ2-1	TGCAGCGCTACCACTCGCGGGGGGCAGATATACAATGAGCAGTTCTTC	CSATTRGGQIYNEQFF
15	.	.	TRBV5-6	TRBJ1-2	TGTGCCAGCAGCGGGGAGGGCGGGCTGGTCTATGGCTACACCTTC	CASSGEGGLVYGYTF
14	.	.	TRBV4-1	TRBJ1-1	TGCGCCAGCAGCTTTGTCCGGGAGAACACTGAAGCTTTCTTT	CASSFVRENTEAFF
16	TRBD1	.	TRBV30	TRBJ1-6	TGTGCCTGGAGTAAGGACAGGCAAATCAATAATTCACCCCTCCACTTT	CAWSKDRQINNSPLHF
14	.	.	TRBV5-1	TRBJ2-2	TGCGCCAGCACCAAACAGGGGAACACCGGGGAGCTGTTTTTT	CASTKQGNTGELFF
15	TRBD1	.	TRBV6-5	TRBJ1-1	TGTGCCAGCAGTTTCCTGGGACAGTTGAACACTGAAGCTTTCTTT	CASSFLGQLNTEAFF
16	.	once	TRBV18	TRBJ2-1	TGTGCCAGCTCACCGCTAATGCTGCTAGACGCGGGTGAGCAGTTCTTC	CASSPLMLLDAGEQFF